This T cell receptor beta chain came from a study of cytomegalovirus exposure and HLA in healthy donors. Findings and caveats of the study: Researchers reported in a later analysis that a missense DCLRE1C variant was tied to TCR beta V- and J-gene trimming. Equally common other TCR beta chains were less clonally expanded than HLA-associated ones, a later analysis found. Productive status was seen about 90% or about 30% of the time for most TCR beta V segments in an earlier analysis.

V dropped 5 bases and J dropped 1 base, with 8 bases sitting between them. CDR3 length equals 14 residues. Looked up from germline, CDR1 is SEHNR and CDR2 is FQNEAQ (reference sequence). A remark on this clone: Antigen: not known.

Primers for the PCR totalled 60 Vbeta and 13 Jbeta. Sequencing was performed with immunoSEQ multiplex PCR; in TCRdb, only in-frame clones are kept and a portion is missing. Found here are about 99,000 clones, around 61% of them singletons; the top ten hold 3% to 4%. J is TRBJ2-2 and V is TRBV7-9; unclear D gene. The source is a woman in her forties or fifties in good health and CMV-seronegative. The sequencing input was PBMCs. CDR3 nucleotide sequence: TGTGCCAGCAGCGCAGACAAGAACACCGGGGAGCTGTTTTTT. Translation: CASSADKNTGELFF.